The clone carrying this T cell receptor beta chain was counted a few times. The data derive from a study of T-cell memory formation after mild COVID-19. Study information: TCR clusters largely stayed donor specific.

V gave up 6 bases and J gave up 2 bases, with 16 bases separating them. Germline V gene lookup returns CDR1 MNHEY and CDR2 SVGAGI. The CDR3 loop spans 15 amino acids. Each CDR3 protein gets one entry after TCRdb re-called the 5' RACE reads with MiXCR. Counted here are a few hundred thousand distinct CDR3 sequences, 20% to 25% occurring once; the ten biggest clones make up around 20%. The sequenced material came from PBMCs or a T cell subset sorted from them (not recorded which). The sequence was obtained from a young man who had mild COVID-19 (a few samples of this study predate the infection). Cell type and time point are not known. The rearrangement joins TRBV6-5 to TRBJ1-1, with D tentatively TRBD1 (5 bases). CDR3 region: CASSRTGTANTEAFF. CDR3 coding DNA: TGTGCCAGCAGCCGAACCGGGACGGCTAACACTGAAGCTTTCTTT.